This T cell receptor beta chain was identified in a study of T cells in Graves' hyperthyroidism and ophthalmopathy. General study points: Researchers found most expanded thyroid clonotypes above 0.001 in blood as well. A model of 13 V-J pairs discriminated ophthalmopathy from stable hyperthyroidism.

With duration under 3 months, ophthalmopathy was active: Clinical Activity Score at least 3, NOSPECS at least 4. The authors obtained PBMCs from 10 ml of fresh peripheral blood. This clonotype was picked up many times. Its antigen is currently unknown. Trimming took 5 bases from V and 2 from J; bases not matched to a gene: 9. The CDR3 runs 15 residues. The TCR beta CDR3 regions underwent amplification using RNA transcripts as the source. A set of HTBI primers served as the primers for a first-round RT-PCR of the TCR CDR3. MiXCR, run by TCRdb on the multiplex PCR reads, gives a single entry per CDR3 protein. The data hold more than 450,000 distinct CDR3 sequences, with about 20% observed a single time.

Sequenced input: blood. The sequence was collected from a man between 40 and 49 years old with Graves' ophthalmopathy. This chain links TRBV12-3 or TRBV12-4 with TRBJ2-7, with 7 bases that match TRBD1. CDR3 in DNA: TGTGCCAGCAGTCCAGCCCCGGGACAGACCTACGAGCAGTACTTC. Translating gives CASSPAPGQTYEQYF.